This T cell receptor (beta chain) was recorded in a study of blood T cell repertoires in COVID-19. A Seattle source enrolled patients during active infection and followed them longitudinally. The CDR3 contains 17 residues. Germline trimming cut 5 bases from V and 5 bases from J; bases unmatched to any gene: 13. The germline V gene encodes CDR1 SGHAT and CDR2 FQNNGV. Per the original data handling: How many nucleated cells were present was estimated from reference gene primer amplification. Produced via immunoSEQ multiplex PCR; TCRdb's table is partial and in-frame only. That table is the source of V, J and clone size, and D and trimming were worked out from the DNA. The top ten hold approximately 2.5% of the sample, which has about 260,000 clones, 75% to 95% seen once.

The TCR comes from a person aged 18 to 30 with COVID-19, enrolled during active disease. V is TRBV11-2 and J is TRBJ2-2; 8 bases fit TRBD2. The sample comprised peripheral blood. CDR3 sequence reads: CASSVTSGGPWTGELFF. The CDR3 nucleotides are TGTGCCAGCAGCGTTACTTCGGGAGGGCCGTGGACCGGGGAGCTGTTTTTT.